This is a list of T cell receptor beta chains from one sample in a study of Ad26.COV2.S vaccination and SARS-CoV-2 variants. Using immunoSEQ multiplex PCR, the repertoire was profiled, and TCRdb retains in-frame clones only, with some absent. This table holds 100,000 or so clones, roughly 75% found once. Sequencing used peripheral blood, obtained after recovery from COVID-19. These receptors came from a human donor who had recovered from COVID-19. CDR3s leave out the opening cysteine and the closing phenylalanine or tryptophan.

TRBJ2-7	TRBV18	ASSPNRESYEQY
TRBJ2-3	TRBV2	ASSVDITSGTDTQY
TRBJ2-7	TRBV15	ATSRDRGSYEQY
TRBJ1-5	TRBV7-2	ASSLRGGDYQPQH
TRBJ1-1	TRBV3-1/TRBV3-2	ASSTLSGRGNTEAF
TRBJ2-1	TRBV24-1	ATSDWQLAGRDEQF
TRBJ2-2	TRBV24-1	ATKGGPRGKGGELF
TRBJ1-6	TRBV19	ASSIFVSGSGFYNSPLH
TRBJ2-3	TRBV5-4	ASSLATSGGASTDTQY
TRBJ1-5	TRBV5-4	ASSLGGGNQPQH
TRBJ2-7	TRBV30	AWSVQGEQY
TRBJ2-2	TRBV5-1	ASREPGLAGTGELF
TRBJ2-7	TRBV6-2/TRBV6-3	ASSYSRASGSYEQY
TRBJ1-2	TRBV19	ASSMEPLGRDYGYT
TRBJ1-1	TRBV9	ASSVATTGEAF
TRBJ1-1	TRBV6-5	ASSYKALSPAF
TRBJ2-5	TRBV3-1/TRBV3-2	ASSQPGLAQY
TRBJ1-3	TRBV11-2	ASSQDRYSGNTIY